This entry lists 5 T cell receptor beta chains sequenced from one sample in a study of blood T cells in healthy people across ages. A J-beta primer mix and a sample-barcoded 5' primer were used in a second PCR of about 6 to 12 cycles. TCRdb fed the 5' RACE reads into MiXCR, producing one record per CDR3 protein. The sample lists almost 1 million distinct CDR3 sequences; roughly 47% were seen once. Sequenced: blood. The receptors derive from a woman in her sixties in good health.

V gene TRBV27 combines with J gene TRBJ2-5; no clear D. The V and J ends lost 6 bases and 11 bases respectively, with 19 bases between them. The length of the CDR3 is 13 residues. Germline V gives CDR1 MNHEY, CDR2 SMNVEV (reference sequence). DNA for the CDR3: TGTGCCAGCAGCCTCCTCGGTCGGAGTGAGCAGTACTTC. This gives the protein CASSLLGRSEQYF.

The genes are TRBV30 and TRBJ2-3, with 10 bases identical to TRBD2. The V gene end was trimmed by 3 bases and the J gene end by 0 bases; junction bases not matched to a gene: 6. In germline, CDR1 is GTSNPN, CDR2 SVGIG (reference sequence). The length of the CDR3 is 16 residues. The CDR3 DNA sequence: TGTGCCTGGAGCAGCGGGAGGGCCTCAAGCACAGATACGCAGTATTTT. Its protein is CAWSSGRASSTDTQYF. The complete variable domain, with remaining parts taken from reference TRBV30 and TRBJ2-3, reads SQTIHQWPATLVQPVGSPLSLECTVEGTSNPNLYWYRQAAGRGLQLLFYSVGIGQISSEVPQNLSASRPQDRQFILSSKKLLLSDSGFYLCAWSSGRASSTDTQYFGPGTRLTVL.

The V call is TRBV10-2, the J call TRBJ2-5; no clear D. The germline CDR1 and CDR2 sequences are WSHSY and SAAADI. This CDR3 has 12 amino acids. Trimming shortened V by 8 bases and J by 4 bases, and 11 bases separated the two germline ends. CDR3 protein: CASGRVRETQYF. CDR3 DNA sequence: TGCGCCAGCGGGCGAGTAAGAGAGACCCAGTACTTC.

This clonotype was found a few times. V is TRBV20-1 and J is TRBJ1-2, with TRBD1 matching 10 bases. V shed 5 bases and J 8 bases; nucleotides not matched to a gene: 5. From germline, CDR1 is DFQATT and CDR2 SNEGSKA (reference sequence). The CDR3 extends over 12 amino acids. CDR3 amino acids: CSAGTGVWGYTF. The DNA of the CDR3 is TGCAGTGCTGGGACAGGGGTTTGGGGCTACACCTTC.

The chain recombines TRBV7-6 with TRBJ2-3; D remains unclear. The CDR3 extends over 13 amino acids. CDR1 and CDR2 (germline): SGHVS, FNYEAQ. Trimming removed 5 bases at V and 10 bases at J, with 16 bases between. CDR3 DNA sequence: TGTGCCAGCAGCCCTTCCCCGTCCCCGGCGCAGTATTTT. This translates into CASSPSPSPAQYF.